What follows describes a single T cell receptor (beta chain). The antigen remains unidentified. These data are taken from a study of PD-1 blockade in classical Hodgkin lymphoma. Study results and caveats: Although disease activity or prior therapy may be involved, causes of the repertoire differences remain undefined. Healthy donors reportedly exceeded newly diagnosed patients in baseline TCR diversity.

The time point denotes: cycle 4 day 1 (C4D1), after less than 7 weeks of nivolumab. Each patient experienced a relapse that followed autologous stem cell transplantation, and brentuximab vedotin exposure varied. Measured with immunoSEQ multiplex PCR; TCRdb has only the in-frame clones, and not every one. The table records over 75,000 clones, approximately 90% of them present only once. Germline V gene data show CDR1 as SGHTA and CDR2 as FQGTGA. Trimming cost V 2 bases and J 6 bases, with 10 bases left between them. CDR3 length: 14 residues. Sample: peripheral blood mononuclear cells (PBMCs), taken before the fourth cycle of nivolumab. This clonotype originated in a human donor with classical Hodgkin lymphoma. The V and J genes are TRBV7-3 and TRBJ2-2, with D perhaps TRBD1 (6 bases). CDR3 residues: CASSLGAGAGELFF. CDR3 DNA sequence: TGTGCCAGCAGCTTAGGGGCAGGGGCCGGGGAGCTGTTTTTT.